This T cell receptor (beta chain) was captured by sequencing in a study of blood T cell repertoires in COVID-19. About the research overall: Acute-phase and convalescent COVID-19 samples originated in the United States, Italy and Spain. T cells, B-cell-depleted T cells, or PBMCs supplied cDNA or gDNA.

The V gene end was trimmed by 7 bases and the J gene end by 7 bases; junction bases not matched to a gene: 6. Germline lookup yields CDR1 MGHDK and CDR2 SYGVNS. There are 14 residues in the CDR3. The authors' processing: Amplification of reference gene primers was used by the study to estimate nucleated cell counts. Generated by immunoSEQ multiplex PCR, the TCRdb table keeps only in-frame clones and is missing some. V and J calls and clone size are copied from that table; D and trimming were computed from the DNA. The data hold about 81,000 clones, with about four fifths observed a single time. This TCR was recovered from a human donor in a cohort sampled during active COVID-19. The gene calls are TRBV25-1 and TRBJ2-1; 11 positions match TRBD2. Sequencing used peripheral blood. The CDR3 here is CASMIAGGRNEQFF. The CDR3 DNA follows: TGTGCCAGCATGATAGCGGGGGGGCGTAATGAGCAGTTCTTC.